This entry lists 21 T cell receptor beta chains sequenced from one sample in a study of T cell responses to AZD1222 COVID-19 vaccine. Generated by immunoSEQ multiplex PCR, the TCRdb table keeps only in-frame clones and is missing some. Found here are about 140,000 clones, 85% to 95% of them singletons; the top ten hold around 10%. The input for sequencing was peripheral blood, taken after recovery from COVID-19. The receptors derive from an adult who had recovered from COVID-19.

The rearrangement joins TRBV29-1 to TRBJ2-7; 8 bases are a match to TRBD1. CDR3 length equals 16 residues. V trimming: 3 bases; J trimming: 0 bases; junction bases outside the gene matches: 10. Per the germline V gene, CDR1 is SQVTM and CDR2 is ANQGSEA. The CDR3 DNA reads TGCAGCGTTGAGGAAGCAGACAGGGGCGACTCCTACGAGCAGTACTTC. It translates to CSVEEADRGDSYEQYF.

This chain connects TRBV6-1 to TRBJ1-6; D gene ambiguous. V was trimmed by 1 base and J by 7 bases, leaving 8 bases between them. The CDR3 covers 14 residues. Germline V gene data show CDR1 as MNHNS and CDR2 as SASEGT. The CDR3 sequence: CASSEVRSNSPLHF. The CDR3 DNA reads as TGTGCCAGCAGTGAAGTCAGGTCGAATTCACCCCTCCACTTT.

V usage is TRBV5-5 and J usage is TRBJ2-7; 9 bases agree with TRBD1. Unmatched junction bases numbered 5, after V lost 0 bases and J lost 4 bases. Looked up from germline, CDR1 is SGHKS and CDR2 is YYEKEE (reference sequence). The CDR3 covers 15 residues. The CDR3 protein is CASSLAGTGLYEQYF. The CDR3 nucleotides are TGTGCCAGCAGCTTGGCAGGGACAGGGTTATACGAGCAGTACTTC. Full variable domain (rest looked up from reference TRBV5-5 and TRBJ2-7): DAGVTQSPTHLIKTRGQQVTLRCSPISGHKSVSWYQQVLGQGPQFIFQYYEKEERGRGNFPDRFSARQFPNYSSELNVNALLLGDSALYLCASSLAGTGLYEQYFGPGTRLTVT.

The V gene is TRBV3-1 (or the pseudogene TRBV3-2), the J gene TRBJ2-1; D assignment may be TRBD1 or TRBD2 (5 bases each). Germline loops: CDR1 LGHDT, CDR2 YNNKEL (reference sequence). V was cut by 6 bases and J by 13 bases, with 19 bases left in between. This CDR3 is built from 13 residues. Written as DNA, the CDR3 is TGTGCCAGCAGTCCTGGGGACGTAGGGCAACAGTTCTTC. It encodes CASSPGDVGQQFF.

This rearrangement joins TRBV7-2 to TRBJ1-1; weak D call: TRBD1 (6 bases). Trimming removed 7 bases at V and 0 bases at J, with 15 bases between. Germline V CDR1 and CDR2: SGHTA, FQGNSA. The CDR3 sequence is 15 residues long. CDR3 loop: CASNAGGGLNTEAFF. CDR3 nucleotide sequence: TGTGCCAGCAACGCGGGGGGCGGACTGAACACTGAAGCTTTCTTT.

This clone showed up just once. The chain couples TRBV24-1 to TRBJ2-2; 7 nucleotides agree with TRBD1. With 3 bases clipped from V and 2 bases from J, the junction kept 11 bases outside the gene matches. The germline V gene has CDR1 KGHDR and CDR2 SFDVKD. CDR3 length: 18 amino acids. The CDR3 is CATSDKPRTGYNTGELFF. Here the CDR3 DNA reads TGTGCCACCAGTGATAAGCCCCGGACAGGATACAACACCGGGGAGCTGTTTTTT.

V usage is TRBV4-1 and J usage is TRBJ1-1; 8 positions agree with TRBD1. CDR1 and CDR2 from the germline V gene are MGHRA and YSYEKL. CDR3 size: 17 residues. The J segment lost 3 bases and the V segment lost 6 bases, leaving 15 bases of the junction unmatched. Written as DNA, the CDR3 is TGCGCCAGCAGAGCCGGACAGGGCTTTGTCCGGGACACTGAAGCTTTCTTT. Protein sequence: CASRAGQGFVRDTEAFF.

The chain joins TRBV9 to TRBJ2-1; 9 nucleotides match TRBD2. The ends lost 4 bases at V and 10 bases at J; junction bases unmatched: 3. From germline, CDR1 is SGDLS and CDR2 YYNGEE. The CDR3 is made up of 12 amino acids. CDR3 sequence: CASSPLAGEQFF. CDR3 DNA: TGTGCCAGCAGCCCGCTAGCGGGAGAGCAGTTCTTC.

The chain is built from TRBV20-1 and TRBJ2-7; D gene unclear. Germline values: CDR1 DFQATT, CDR2 SNEGSKA (reference sequence). The CDR3 runs 11 residues. Trimming cost V 3 bases and J 4 bases, with 7 bases left between them. This chain's CDR3 is CSARDGYEQYF. CDR3 nucleotide sequence: TGCAGTGCTAGGGACGGATACGAGCAGTACTTC.

The chain is built from TRBV28 and TRBJ2-5, with 12 bases aligning to TRBD1. With V trimmed by 6 bases and J by 6 bases, 14 bases remained unmatched. The germline V gene has CDR1 MDHEN and CDR2 SYDVKM. The CDR3 is 17 residues long. CDR3 in amino acids: CASRSKPGTGGGQTQYF. CDR3 nucleotides: TGTGCCAGCAGATCCAAACCCGGGACAGGGGGCGGACAGACCCAGTACTTC.

The chain carries TRBV6-5 and TRBJ2-3, with D unclear. Trimming left V 6 bases short and J 2 bases short, with 6 bases between. The CDR3 contains 12 residues. Germline CDR1 reads MNHEY; CDR2 reads SVGAGI. CDR3 sequence reads: CASRRATDTQYF. CDR3 coding DNA: TGTGCCAGCAGACGGGCCACAGATACGCAGTATTTT.

The V call is TRBV19, the J call TRBJ2-3; the match to TRBD2 covers 8 bases. The CDR3 is 15 amino acids. V gave up 3 bases and J gave up 2 bases; unmatched junction bases: 4. Germline CDR1 reads LNHDA; CDR2 reads SQIVND (reference sequence). In nucleotides, the CDR3 is TGTGCCAGTAGTATCACTAGCGGAATCACAGATACGCAGTATTTT. Translated, it gives CASSITSGITDTQYF.

The V and J genes are TRBV6-5 and TRBJ1-1; D ambiguous. The V gene lost 8 bases and the J gene lost 4 bases, with 20 bases spanning the gap. CDR3 length: 15 amino acids. Germline V gives CDR1 MNHEY, CDR2 SVGAGI. The CDR3 region is CASHERAARVTEAFF. The CDR3 nucleotides read TGTGCCAGCCATGAGCGGGCGGCGCGGGTCACTGAAGCTTTCTTT.

This chain links TRBV27 with TRBJ2-3; 7 bases agree with TRBD2. Germline values: CDR1 MNHEY, CDR2 SMNVEV (reference sequence). Germline trimming cut 6 bases from V and 6 bases from J; bases unmatched to any gene: 12. The CDR3 is 15 amino acids. The DNA of the CDR3 is TGTGCCAGCAGCCCGGCCGGGACTACCAGGGATACGCAGTATTTT. This encodes CASSPAGTTRDTQYF.

The chain combines TRBV7-9 with TRBJ2-7; 7 bases line up with TRBD1. The germline CDR1 and CDR2 sequences are SEHNR and FQNEAQ (reference sequence). The V gene end was trimmed by 4 bases and the J gene end by 0 bases; junction bases not matched to a gene: 6. The CDR3 contains 15 residues. CDR3 in amino acids: CASSSDRDPSYEQYF. CDR3 nucleotides: TGTGCCAGCAGCTCCGACAGGGACCCCTCCTACGAGCAGTACTTC.

The J gene is TRBJ2-6, the V gene TRBV28; tentatively, D is TRBD1 (5 bases). CDR3 length: 18 residues. CDR1 MDHEN and CDR2 SYDVKM come from the germline V gene. The V end lost 4 bases, the J end lost 0 bases, and 16 bases lay between the germline ends. CDR3: CASSSPSDSTSGANVLTF. The DNA for the CDR3 is TGTGCCAGCAGTTCCCCTTCAGACAGCACCTCTGGGGCCAACGTCCTGACTTTC.

This rearrangement joins TRBV9 to TRBJ1-6, with unresolved D. Trimming removed 4 bases from V and 4 bases from J, with 12 bases in between. This CDR3 has 15 amino acids. Germline CDR1 is SGDLS and CDR2 is YYNGEE. CDR3 sequence (DNA): TGTGCCAGCAGCCTGGGTCTGGGGTATAATTCACCCCTCCACTTT. It encodes CASSLGLGYNSPLHF.

The chain has TRBV4-1 and TRBJ2-2; possible D gene TRBD2, 6 bases. Germline V gene data show CDR1 as MGHRA and CDR2 as YSYEKL. CDR3 length: 17 amino acids. Trimming took 4 bases from V and 1 from J, leaving 16 bases between them. The CDR3 DNA follows: TGCGCCAGCAGCCTCATTCTGGCGGGATTGAACACCGGGGAGCTGTTTTTT. Its protein is CASSLILAGLNTGELFF.

The J gene is TRBJ2-5, the V gene TRBV7-8, with TRBD2 as a possible D gene (6 bases). The CDR3 extends over 14 amino acids. The germline V gene encodes CDR1 SGHVS and CDR2 FQNEAQ. V dropped 2 bases and J dropped 5 bases, with 12 bases sitting between them. The CDR3 region is CASSLKGRGETQYF. In DNA form, the CDR3 reads TGTGCCAGCAGCTTAAAGGGCCGGGGGGAGACCCAGTACTTC.

This chain links TRBV7-3 with TRBJ2-3, with 8 bases that match TRBD2. The CDR3 spans 13 residues. V was clipped by 2 bases and J by 5 bases; unmatched bases: 0. CDR1 and CDR2 from the germline V gene are SGHTA and FQGTGA. The CDR3 is CASSLLAGDTQYF. CDR3 coding DNA: TGTGCCAGCAGCTTACTAGCGGGAGATACGCAGTATTTT.

The rearrangement joins TRBV7-8 to TRBJ2-3; 11 nucleotides match TRBD2. Per germline, CDR1 SGHVS and CDR2 FQNEAQ. This CDR3 has 16 amino acids. J gave up 5 bases and V 7 bases, and 11 bases lay outside the gene matches. The DNA of the CDR3 is TGTGCCAGCAAGGGAAGTAGCGGGAGGGCCGGAGATACGCAGTATTTT. It is translated as CASKGSSGRAGDTQYF. The whole variable domain, filled in from reference TRBV7-8 and TRBJ2-3, reads GAGVSQSPRYKVAKRGQDVALRCDPISGHVSLFWYQQALGQGPEFLTYFQNEAQLDKSGLPSDRFFAERPEGSVSTLKIQRTQQEDSAVYLCASKGSSGRAGDTQYFGPGTRLTVL.